The 16 T cell receptor beta chains listed next were all sequenced from one sample in a study of blood T cell repertoires in COVID-19. Only in-frame clones appear in the TCRdb table, and some are missing; sequencing was by immunoSEQ multiplex PCR. The sample has 150,000 to 200,000 clones; 70% to 85% are singletons. Sequenced sample: peripheral blood. The source is a woman aged 30 to 39 with acute or convalescent COVID-19.

The genes are TRBV28 and TRBJ1-5; a possible D gene is TRBD1 (6 bases). Germline CDR1 reads MDHEN; CDR2 reads SYDVKM. This CDR3 has 15 residues. The ends were cut back, 5 bases at V and 10 bases at J, with 21 bases in the middle. The CDR3 reads CASSPSDRRFQPQHF. The CDR3 DNA sequence: TGTGCCAGCAGTCCGTCAGACAGGCGGTTTCAACCCCAGCATTTT.

V gene TRBV25-1 combines with J gene TRBJ1-2; maybe TRBD1 (5 bases). In germline, CDR1 is MGHDK, CDR2 SYGVNS. The length of the CDR3 is 11 residues. V gave up 8 bases and J gave up 7 bases, with 11 bases separating them. The CDR3 protein is CASRGISGYTF. For the CDR3, the DNA is TGTGCCAGCCGGGGGATCTCTGGCTACACCTTC.

J is TRBJ1-4 and V is TRBV6-4; 10 bases agree with TRBD1. There are 16 residues in the CDR3. The V gene's germline CDR1 is MRHNA and CDR2 SNTAGT. Trimming at V came to 3 bases and at J to 5 bases, leaving 6 bases not matched to a gene. CDR3 sequence reads: CASSERPGQGNEKLFF. Here the CDR3 DNA reads TGTGCCAGCAGTGAGCGGCCGGGACAGGGGAATGAAAAACTGTTTTTT.

The rearrangement uses TRBV29-1 and TRBJ2-4; maybe TRBD1 (5 bases). This CDR3 has 16 amino acids. Germline CDR1 SQVTM, CDR2 ANQGSEA. The ends were cut back, 1 base at V and 0 bases at J, with 13 bases in the middle. This CDR3 reads CSVEGSRDLAKNIQYF. CDR3 nucleotide sequence: TGCAGCGTTGAAGGTAGCAGGGATCTAGCCAAAAACATTCAGTACTTC.

This clone was detected a few times. This chain joins TRBV5-4 and TRBJ1-3, with 7 bases matching TRBD1. Germline lookup yields CDR1 SGHNT and CDR2 YYREEE (reference sequence). The CDR3 extends over 16 amino acids. J gave up 0 bases and V 0 bases, and 3 bases lay outside the gene matches. Here the CDR3 reads CASSLATGASGNTIYF. The CDR3, as DNA: TGTGCCAGCAGCTTGGCTACAGGGGCCTCTGGAAACACCATATATTTT.

This clone is a singleton in its sample. V gene TRBV6-5 combines with J gene TRBJ2-3, with TRBD2 identical over 10 bases. Germline V gene sequence: CDR1 MNHEY, CDR2 SVGAGI. V dropped 2 bases and J dropped 7; count of bases not matched to a gene: 6. The CDR3 consists of 15 residues. The CDR3: CASSYGAGGIYTQYF. CDR3 in DNA: TGTGCCAGCAGTTACGGAGCGGGGGGGATATATACGCAGTATTTT.

The CDR3 region is CASSSNRGETQYF. DNA of the CDR3: TGTGCCAGCAGCTCGAACCGAGGGGAGACCCAGTACTTC. The chain combines TRBV11-3 with TRBJ2-5, with D perhaps TRBD2 (5 bases). The CDR3 contains 13 residues. V was clipped by 4 bases and J by 5 bases, with 11 bases between them. Germline V gives CDR1 SGHNT, CDR2 YENEEA. Full variable domain (missing parts from reference TRBV11-3 and TRBJ2-5): EAGVVQSPRYKIIEKKQPVAFWCNPISGHNTLYWYLQNLGQGPELLIRYENEEAVDDSQLPKDRFSAERLKGVDSTLKIQPAELGDSAVYLCASSSNRGETQYFGPGTRLLVL.

Remarks on this clone: One junction end does not reproduce the germline sequence, and a read error may be involved. This chain joins TRBV20-1 and TRBJ2-1; TRBD1 might be the D (6 bases). This CDR3 has 11 residues. CDR1 and CDR2 from the germline V gene are DFQATT and SNEGSKA (reference sequence). Here the CDR3 DNA reads TGCAGTGCTAGTTGGGGGCCCCGGTGGATCTTC. Encoded protein: CSASWGPRWIF.

This chain joins TRBV27 and TRBJ2-7, with no clear D. CDR3 length: 14 amino acids. Germline-derived CDR1 and CDR2 are MNHEY and SMNVEV (reference sequence). Between the trimmed V and J ends, which lost 0 bases and 2 bases, there was a span of 8 bases. DNA of the CDR3: TGTGCCAGCAGTTTATCGACAAGACCCTACGAGCAGTACTTC. As protein: CASSLSTRPYEQYF.

V gene TRBV7-2 combines with J gene TRBJ1-1; D not certain. Germline V gene sequence: CDR1 SGHTA, CDR2 FQGNSA. The CDR3 has 14 amino acids. With 8 bases removed from V and 0 bases from J, the gap between germline ends came to 13 bases. The CDR3 is CASGTRNMNTEAFF. The CDR3 nucleotides are TGTGCCAGCGGAACCAGGAACATGAACACTGAAGCTTTCTTT.

The rearrangement joins TRBV2 to TRBJ1-4; no reliable D call. Trimming pared 4 bases from V and 5 bases from J, leaving 5 bases between. CDR1 and CDR2 (germline): SNHLY, FYNNEI. The CDR3 sequence is 12 residues long. CDR3 in amino acids: CASSGRNEKLFF. The DNA of the CDR3 is TGTGCCAGCAGTGGTCGGAATGAAAAACTGTTTTTT.

This chain connects TRBV10-3 to TRBJ2-3; D unresolved. Germline V gene lookup returns CDR1 ENHRY and CDR2 SYGVKD. Trimming cost V 0 bases and J 1 base, with 11 bases left between them. CDR3 length equals 16 residues. The CDR3 is CAISESYVLRTDTQYF. The CDR3 DNA is TGTGCCATCAGTGAGTCGTACGTCCTACGCACAGATACGCAGTATTTT.

This clone was seen more than once but under ten times. The gene calls are TRBV5-6 and TRBJ1-4; 7 bases are a match to TRBD1. J lost 4 bases, V lost 4 bases, and 10 bases had no gene match. Germline V gene lookup returns CDR1 SGHDT and CDR2 YYEEEE. This CDR3 is 16 amino acids long. CDR3 sequence reads: CASSDPGTDGNEKLFF. The CDR3 DNA reads TGTGCCAGCAGCGACCCGGGGACAGACGGTAATGAAAAACTGTTTTTT.

The chain couples TRBV7-9 to TRBJ1-6; 10 positions match TRBD1. J lost 5 bases, V lost 2 bases, and 9 bases had no gene match. CDR3 length: 18 amino acids. Germline-derived CDR1 and CDR2 are SEHNR and FQNEAQ (reference sequence). CDR3 protein: CASSLFAPGQGHNSPLHF. The CDR3 bases are TGTGCCAGCAGCTTATTCGCCCCGGGACAGGGGCATAATTCACCCCTCCACTTT.

The J gene is TRBJ1-1, the V gene TRBV6-5; D is unclear. The CDR3 loop spans 12 amino acids. Trimming stripped 7 bases from V and 5 bases from J, with 11 bases between. Germline V CDR1 and CDR2: MNHEY, SVGAGI. The CDR3 protein is CASTIGSTEAFF. DNA for the CDR3: TGTGCCAGCACCATAGGGAGTACTGAAGCTTTCTTT.

The rearrangement links TRBV7-6 to TRBJ2-6; tentative D call: TRBD2 (6 bases). This CDR3 is 16 amino acids long. In germline, CDR1 is SGHVS, CDR2 FNYEAQ. Trimming removed 0 bases from V and 2 bases from J, with 8 bases in between. The CDR3 loop reads CASSLAGGTGANVLTF. CDR3 DNA sequence: TGTGCCAGCAGCTTAGCTGGAGGGACTGGGGCCAACGTCCTGACTTTC.